The 8 T cell receptor beta chains listed next were all sequenced from one sample in a study of T cell responses to AZD1222 COVID-19 vaccine. Some clones are missing from TCRdb's copy, which holds only in-frame ones; the method was immunoSEQ multiplex PCR. The sample yields around 140,000 clones, 70% to 90% seen once. The starting material was peripheral blood, obtained 28 days after the second dose of the MenACWY control vaccine. These receptors were collected from an adult who received the MenACWY meningococcal vaccine as a control.

The chain combines TRBV6-5 with TRBJ1-5; D remains unclear. Trimming pared 6 bases from V and 3 bases from J, leaving 12 bases between. The CDR3 extends over 14 amino acids. CDR1 and CDR2 (germline): MNHEY, SVGAGI. This CDR3 reads CASSEPSVNQPQHF. In nucleotides, the CDR3 is TGTGCCAGCAGCGAGCCCAGTGTCAATCAGCCCCAGCATTTT.

The rearrangement uses TRBV5-1 and TRBJ2-1; TRBD1 might be the D (5 bases). CDR1 is SGHRS, CDR2 YFSETQ, per germline. V shed 0 bases and J shed 3 bases, with 10 bases lying between them. This CDR3 has 15 amino acids. The CDR3 protein is CASSLGLGDYNEQFF. Written as DNA, the CDR3 is TGCGCCAGCAGCTTGGGGCTAGGGGACTACAATGAGCAGTTCTTC. Full variable domain (rest looked up from reference TRBV5-1 and TRBJ2-1): KAGVTQTPRYLIKTRGQQVTLSCSPISGHRSVSWYQQTPGQGLQFLFEYFSETQRNKGNFPGRFSGRQFSNSRSEMNVSTLELGDSALYLCASSLGLGDYNEQFFGPGTRLTVL.

The V and J genes are TRBV9 and TRBJ1-2, with 9 bases matching TRBD1. Germline V gives CDR1 SGDLS, CDR2 YYNGEE. The trim removed 3 bases at V and 10 bases at J, leaving 7 bases unmatched. The CDR3 loop spans 13 amino acids. CDR3 DNA sequence: TGTGCCAGCAGCGACCTTAGACAGGGGGACTACACCTTC. Amino acid sequence: CASSDLRQGDYTF.

V is TRBV27 and J is TRBJ2-5; the D is unclear. CDR1 MNHEY and CDR2 SMNVEV come from the germline V gene (reference sequence). The CDR3 covers 12 residues. Trimming left V 0 bases short and J 2 bases short, with 1 base between. CDR3 loop: CASSLSQETQYF. Here the CDR3 DNA reads TGTGCCAGCAGTTTATCGCAAGAGACCCAGTACTTC.

The rearrangement joins TRBV20-1 to TRBJ2-1; D not certain. CDR3 size: 12 residues. V was pared by 3 bases and J by 7 bases, with 10 bases between. Germline V gives CDR1 DFQATT, CDR2 SNEGSKA (reference sequence). CDR3 coding DNA: TGCAGTGCTAGTCGGTCGCTAAATGAGCAGTTCTTC. It codes for CSASRSLNEQFF.

The V gene is TRBV5-1, the J gene TRBJ2-1; D remains ambiguous. The CDR3 totals 11 residues. V lost 2 bases to trimming and J lost 6 bases, with 3 bases between them. The germline CDR1 and CDR2 sequences are SGHRS and YFSETQ. CDR3 nucleotides: TGCGCCAGCAGCTTCACCAATGAGCAGTTCTTC. The encoded protein is CASSFTNEQFF.

J is TRBJ1-1 and V is TRBV15, with D possibly being TRBD1 (6 bases). The germline V gene encodes CDR1 LNHNV and CDR2 YYDKDF (reference sequence). V dropped 0 bases and J dropped 2 bases, with 13 bases sitting between them. CDR3 length: 16 amino acids. The CDR3 DNA sequence: TGTGCCACCAGCAGAGATCGGCCGGGGGCAAACACTGAAGCTTTCTTT. It encodes CATSRDRPGANTEAFF.

The genes are TRBV29-1 and TRBJ1-1, with a tentative D call TRBD1 (5 bases). The CDR3 extends over 13 amino acids. Germline V gives CDR1 SQVTM, CDR2 ANQGSEA. The ends were cut back, 7 bases at V and 1 base at J, with 13 bases in the middle. CDR3 sequence (DNA): TGCAGCGCCGGGGCGGCTTCGAACACTGAAGCTTTCTTT. Translated: CSAGAASNTEAFF.